This T cell receptor beta chain was documented in a study of T cells in Graves' hyperthyroidism and ophthalmopathy. General study findings and limits: In the blood, most expanded thyroid clonotypes above 0.001 appeared as well.

Out of about 10 ml of fresh peripheral blood came the PBMCs. Amplification of TCR beta CDR3 regions used RNA as the template. First-round RT-PCR targeting the TCR CDR3 was performed with the HTBI primer set. Each CDR3 protein is one row after TCRdb ran MiXCR on the multiplex PCR reads. The sample contains 550,000 to 850,000 distinct CDR3 sequences, 15% to 20% of which appear only once. Germline loops: CDR1 DFQATT, CDR2 SNEGSKA (reference sequence). V was clipped by 5 bases and J by 1 base, with 12 bases between them. The CDR3 runs 13 residues. This clonotype has ten or more counts. Its antigen is unknown.

Sequenced input: blood. This TCR came from a woman aged 50 to 60 with Graves' hyperthyroidism that later progressed to Graves' ophthalmopathy. V usage is TRBV20-1 and J usage is TRBJ2-7, with D perhaps matching TRBD1 (5 bases). The CDR3 region has the DNA TGCAGTGCTCGTGACAGCGTTTCCTACGAGCAGTACTTC. Protein: CSARDSVSYEQYF.